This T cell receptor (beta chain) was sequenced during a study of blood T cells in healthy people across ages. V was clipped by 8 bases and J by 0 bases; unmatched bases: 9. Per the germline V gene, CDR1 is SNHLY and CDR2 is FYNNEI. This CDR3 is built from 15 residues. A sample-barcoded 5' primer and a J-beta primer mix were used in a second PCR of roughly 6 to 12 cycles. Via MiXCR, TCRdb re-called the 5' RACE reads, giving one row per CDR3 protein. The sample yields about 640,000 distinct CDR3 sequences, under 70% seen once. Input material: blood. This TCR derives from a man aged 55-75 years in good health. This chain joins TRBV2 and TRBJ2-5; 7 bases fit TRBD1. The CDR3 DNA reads TGTGCCAGCGAGGGGGCCCCAAGGGACCAAGAGACCCAGTACTTC. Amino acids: CASEGAPRDQETQYF.